Listed below are T cell receptor beta chains from one sample, sequenced in a study of cytomegalovirus exposure and HLA in healthy donors. TCRdb keeps only in-frame clones here, not all; method: immunoSEQ multiplex PCR. Listed are over 75,000 clones; 0.58% falls within the top ten. Material: PBMCs. The receptors originated from a middle-aged man in good health and CMV-seronegative. The CDR3 runs from the conserved cysteine through the conserved F or W. A D gene is named only where the DNA matches it firmly.

j_gene: TRBJ2-5
d_gene: TRBD1
v_gene: TRBV7-2
CDR3nt: TGTGCCAGCAGCTTAGTTGGACAGGGTGGTCGGGAGACCCAGTACTTC
CDR3aa: CASSLVGQGGRETQYF

j_gene: TRBJ1-5
d_gene: .
v_gene: TRBV28
CDR3nt: TGTGCCAGCAGTTTAAAGCTACCCGGTCAGCCCCAGCATTTT
CDR3aa: CASSLKLPGQPQHF

j_gene: TRBJ1-6
d_gene: .
v_gene: TRBV4-1
CDR3nt: TGCGCCAGCAACCAAGATGGGAGCTCCTATAATTCACCCCTCCACTTT
CDR3aa: CASNQDGSSYNSPLHF

j_gene: TRBJ1-1
d_gene: .
v_gene: TRBV5-1
CDR3nt: TGCGCCAGCAGCTTGGCGGTCGGCAGGGTGGACACTGAAGCTTTCTTT
CDR3aa: CASSLAVGRVDTEAFF

j_gene: TRBJ2-2
d_gene: TRBD1
v_gene: TRBV7-9
CDR3nt: TGTGCCAGCAGCCCCCCCTCAAGGGACAGGGGCCCGAACACCGGGGAGCTGTTTTTT
CDR3aa: CASSPPSRDRGPNTGELFF

j_gene: TRBJ2-1
d_gene: .
v_gene: TRBV10-3
CDR3nt: TGTGCCATCAGTGAGCCTCGGGGGGCGGTCGATGAGCAGTTCTTC
CDR3aa: CAISEPRGAVDEQFF

j_gene: TRBJ2-3
d_gene: TRBD2
v_gene: TRBV29-1
CDR3nt: TGCAGCGTCCCGAGGGTAGCGGGGGGGCTGGGCACGCAGTATTTT
CDR3aa: CSVPRVAGGLGTQYF

j_gene: TRBJ1-5
d_gene: .
v_gene: TRBV6-1
CDR3nt: TGTGCCAGCAGTGAGCAACCGCCGGGGGGCAATCAGCCCCAGCATTTT
CDR3aa: CASSEQPPGGNQPQHF

j_gene: TRBJ1-1
d_gene: TRBD1
v_gene: TRBV6-1
CDR3nt: TGTGCCAGCAGTCTCAGGGGACAGATTAACACCGAAGCTTTCTTT
CDR3aa: CASSLRGQINTEAFF

j_gene: TRBJ1-5
d_gene: TRBD1
v_gene: TRBV7-2
CDR3nt: TGTGCCAGCAGCCGGGACAGGGGGCTCAATCAGCCCCAGCATTTT
CDR3aa: CASSRDRGLNQPQHF

j_gene: TRBJ1-4
d_gene: .
v_gene: TRBV7-6
CDR3nt: TGTGCCAGCAGCTTAGACGGTTCTGCAACTAATGAAAAACTGTTTTTT
CDR3aa: CASSLDGSATNEKLFF

j_gene: TRBJ2-3
d_gene: .
v_gene: TRBV5-1
CDR3nt: TGCGCCAGCAGCTTTGGGGGAGGACGGGGGAGCACAGATACGCAGTATTTT
CDR3aa: CASSFGGGRGSTDTQYF

j_gene: TRBJ2-1
d_gene: .
v_gene: TRBV18
CDR3nt: TGTGCCAGCTCACCTAGCCAGCTGGCGTACAATGAGCAGTTCTTC
CDR3aa: CASSPSQLAYNEQFF

j_gene: TRBJ1-4
d_gene: .
v_gene: TRBV10-3
CDR3nt: TGTGCCATCAGTGAGCGATATGCGTCGTCAGGCGCGTCTAATGAAAAACTGTTTTTT
CDR3aa: CAISERYASSGASNEKLFF

j_gene: TRBJ2-1
d_gene: TRBD2
v_gene: TRBV5-1
CDR3nt: TGCGCCAGCAGCTCGATGCCGGGACTAGCGGGGGGGCCGGGGAATGAGCAGTTCTTC
CDR3aa: CASSSMPGLAGGPGNEQFF

j_gene: TRBJ2-3
d_gene: TRBD2
v_gene: TRBV7-9
CDR3nt: TGTGCCAGCAGCTTCCGCCCCTTACCGGGACTAGCGGGCACAGATACGCAGTATTTT
CDR3aa: CASSFRPLPGLAGTDTQYF

j_gene: TRBJ1-3
d_gene: .
v_gene: TRBV2
CDR3nt: TGTGCCAGCAAACTAGAGAGCTCTGGAAACACCATATATTTT
CDR3aa: CASKLESSGNTIYF

j_gene: TRBJ1-6
d_gene: .
v_gene: TRBV7-8
CDR3nt: TGTGCCAGCAGCTTAGTTTTGGGGGGACGGGCGAGCTCCTATAATTCACCCCTCCACTTT
CDR3aa: CASSLVLGGRASSYNSPLHF

j_gene: TRBJ2-3
d_gene: TRBD2
v_gene: TRBV9
CDR3nt: TGTGCCAGCAGCGAGGCTAGCGGGGGGGGGACAGATACGCAGTATTTT
CDR3aa: CASSEASGGGTDTQYF

j_gene: TRBJ1-2
d_gene: TRBD1
v_gene: TRBV27
CDR3nt: TGTGCCAGCAGTCCCGCAAGACAGGGGGCCGCCTATGGCTACACCTTC
CDR3aa: CASSPARQGAAYGYTF

j_gene: TRBJ1-3
d_gene: .
v_gene: TRBV4-3
CDR3nt: TGCGCCAGCAGCCAAGGGGGGGGAACTCCTGGAAACACCATATATTTT
CDR3aa: CASSQGGGTPGNTIYF

j_gene: TRBJ1-2
d_gene: TRBD1
v_gene: TRBV12-5
CDR3nt: TGTGCTAGTGGGATGACAGGGTTCTATGGCTACACCTTC
CDR3aa: CASGMTGFYGYTF

j_gene: TRBJ2-5
d_gene: TRBD1
v_gene: TRBV10-3
CDR3nt: TGTGCCATCAGTGATACAGGGGGCGGAGAGACCCAGTACTTC
CDR3aa: CAISDTGGGETQYF

j_gene: TRBJ2-1
d_gene: TRBD1
v_gene: TRBV28
CDR3nt: TGTGCCTCCCGGGACAGGGGGCTTAGGGATGAGCAGTTCTTC
CDR3aa: CASRDRGLRDEQFF

j_gene: TRBJ2-7
d_gene: .
v_gene: TRBV6-6
CDR3nt: TGTGCCAGCAGTTACGGAGGGACAGCCTACGAGCAGTACTTC
CDR3aa: CASSYGGTAYEQYF

j_gene: TRBJ2-5
d_gene: TRBD2
v_gene: TRBV30
CDR3nt: TGTGCCTGGACTAGCTTGCCGGGGGGTAGTCAGGAGACCCAGTACTTC
CDR3aa: CAWTSLPGGSQETQYF

j_gene: TRBJ2-7
d_gene: TRBD1
v_gene: TRBV7-9
CDR3nt: TGTGCCAGCAGCCAATCATGGACCCCGGGACAGCGGATTGCCGAGCAGTACTTC
CDR3aa: CASSQSWTPGQRIAEQYF

j_gene: TRBJ1-1
d_gene: TRBD1
v_gene: TRBV19
CDR3nt: TGTGCCAGTAGTGCCCGGACAGGGAGGGATGAAGCTTTCTTT
CDR3aa: CASSARTGRDEAFF

j_gene: TRBJ2-1
d_gene: TRBD2
v_gene: TRBV5-1
CDR3nt: TGCGCCAGCAGCCAGGGACTAGCATTCTACAATGAGCAGTTCTTC
CDR3aa: CASSQGLAFYNEQFF

j_gene: TRBJ1-5
d_gene: TRBD1
v_gene: TRBV15
CDR3nt: TGTGCCACCAGCAAGACAGGGAGTACCAATCAGCCCCAGCATTTT
CDR3aa: CATSKTGSTNQPQHF

j_gene: TRBJ2-5
d_gene: .
v_gene: TRBV29-1
CDR3nt: TGCAGCGTTTCCCAACGACAAGCAGAGACCCAGTACTTC
CDR3aa: CSVSQRQAETQYF

j_gene: TRBJ2-7
d_gene: .
v_gene: TRBV6-1
CDR3nt: TGTGCCAGCAGTGAAGGGACATGGGCCTACGAGCAGTACTTC
CDR3aa: CASSEGTWAYEQYF

j_gene: TRBJ1-4
d_gene: TRBD1
v_gene: TRBV18
CDR3nt: TGTGCCAGCTCACCGGGACAGGGGAATAATGAAAAACTGTTTTTT
CDR3aa: CASSPGQGNNEKLFF

j_gene: TRBJ2-7
d_gene: TRBD1
v_gene: TRBV18
CDR3nt: TGTGCCACCCGACACGGGACAGGGGGAGACGAGCAGTACTTC
CDR3aa: CATRHGTGGDEQYF

j_gene: TRBJ1-4
d_gene: .
v_gene: TRBV28
CDR3nt: TGTGCCAGCGGGTCCGGGCAGGGTGGAAAACTGTTTTTT
CDR3aa: CASGSGQGGKLFF

j_gene: TRBJ2-7
d_gene: TRBD2
v_gene: TRBV5-1
CDR3nt: TGCGCCAGCAGCTTTTCTGCCGGGAGGGTGGCCGAGCAGTACTTC
CDR3aa: CASSFSAGRVAEQYF

j_gene: TRBJ1-2
d_gene: .
v_gene: TRBV6-5
CDR3nt: TGTGCCAGCAGTGGGACATATGGCTACACCTTC
CDR3aa: CASSGTYGYTF

j_gene: TRBJ2-7
d_gene: .
v_gene: TRBV18
CDR3nt: TGTGCCAGCTCACCACGAGGAGGGGTTAGGACCTACGAGCAGTACTTC
CDR3aa: CASSPRGGVRTYEQYF

j_gene: TRBJ2-7
d_gene: TRBD2
v_gene: TRBV6-5
CDR3nt: TGTGCCAGCATTGGGGGACTAGCGGGGATCAAGCAGTACTTC
CDR3aa: CASIGGLAGIKQYF

j_gene: TRBJ2-7
d_gene: TRBD1
v_gene: TRBV28
CDR3nt: TGTGCCAGCAGGACAGGGACCTACGAGCAGTACTTC
CDR3aa: CASRTGTYEQYF

j_gene: TRBJ2-7
d_gene: TRBD2
v_gene: TRBV9
CDR3nt: TGTGCCAGCAGCGTGGACGGGACTAGTGCCTACGAGCAGTACTTC
CDR3aa: CASSVDGTSAYEQYF

j_gene: TRBJ1-1
d_gene: .
v_gene: TRBV19
CDR3nt: TGTGCCAGTAGTATTTCAGGGAACACTGAAGCTTTCTTT
CDR3aa: CASSISGNTEAFF